These 17 T cell receptor beta chains were all obtained from the same sample, sequenced in a study of shared clonotypes between healthy human individuals. Data came from immunoSEQ multiplex PCR; TCRdb stores just in-frame clones and leaves some out. The repertoire holds 550,000 to 850,000 clones, with about 74% as singletons. Sequenced sample: memory CD4+ T cells sorted from blood. Noted subset: CD45RA-negative fraction. These receptors were collected from a woman in her 30s in good health.

This rearrangement joins TRBV6-5 to TRBJ2-5; D gene ambiguous. This CDR3 is built from 14 residues. The germline CDR1 and CDR2 sequences are MNHEY and SVGAGI. Trimming took 8 bases from V and 1 from J, leaving 14 bases between them. In nucleotides, the CDR3 is TGTGCCAGCTCCGGAACCAACACCCAAGAGACCCAGTACTTC. It translates to CASSGTNTQETQYF.

The V gene is TRBV28, the J gene TRBJ2-1; 10 bases fit TRBD2. The J segment lost 10 bases and the V segment lost 6 bases, leaving 12 bases of the junction unmatched. The CDR3 has 15 residues. Germline V lookup: CDR1 MDHEN, CDR2 SYDVKM. The CDR3 region is CASSPGASGRREQFF. CDR3 nucleotides: TGTGCCAGCAGCCCTGGGGCTAGCGGGAGAAGGGAGCAGTTCTTC.

V usage is TRBV4-2 and J usage is TRBJ2-5, with TRBD1 matching over 7 bases. CDR3 length: 14 residues. Trimming at V came to 2 bases and at J to 7 bases, leaving 7 bases not matched to a gene. In germline, CDR1 is LGHNA, CDR2 YNFKEQ. CDR3 amino acids: CASSQPGQAVTQYF. The CDR3 DNA is TGTGCCAGCAGCCAACCCGGACAGGCGGTGACCCAGTACTTC.

The rearrangement joins TRBV2 to TRBJ1-4; the D is unclear. In germline, CDR1 is SNHLY, CDR2 FYNNEI. V lost 4 bases to trimming and J lost 3 bases, with 9 bases between them. The length of the CDR3 is 14 residues. The CDR3 DNA sequence: TGTGCCAGCAGTGTAACCGGGGCTAATGAAAAACTGTTTTTT. This codes for CASSVTGANEKLFF. Supplemented by reference TRBV2 and TRBJ1-4, the full variable domain reads EPEVTQTPSHQVTQMGQEVILRCVPISNHLYFYWYRQILGQKVEFLVSFYNNEISEKSEIFDDQFSVERPDGSNFTLKIRSTKLEDSAMYFCASSVTGANEKLFFGSGTQLSVL.

V and J are TRBV10-1 and TRBJ2-1; 8 bases are shared with TRBD2. The CDR3 is 15 amino acids. With 3 bases clipped from V and 6 bases from J, the junction kept 7 bases outside the gene matches. Germline V gene sequence: CDR1 WNHNN, CDR2 SYGVQD (reference sequence). DNA of the CDR3: TGCGCCAGCAGTGAACCAGTAGCGGGAAGCAATGAGCAGTTCTTC. Encoded protein: CASSEPVAGSNEQFF.

The chain links TRBV30 to TRBJ2-5; 9 bases are shared with TRBD1. After removal of 2 bases from V and 11 bases from J, the junction contained 12 bases not matched to a gene. The CDR3 has 14 amino acids. Germline loops: CDR1 GTSNPN, CDR2 SVGIG (reference sequence). CDR3 nucleotides: TGTGCCTGGAGTTACCGGGACAGGGTAAGAGAGCAGTACTTC. This codes for CAWSYRDRVREQYF.

V gene TRBV7-8 combines with J gene TRBJ2-1, with a weak D call TRBD2 (5 bases). Germline V gives CDR1 SGHVS, CDR2 FQNEAQ. V lost 5 bases, J lost 2 bases, and 16 bases lay in between. The CDR3 is made up of 16 amino acids. The CDR3 DNA is TGTGCCAGCAGCCCTTCCTCCAGCGGAACCTACAATGAGCAGTTCTTC. It translates to CASSPSSSGTYNEQFF.

The chain is built from TRBV25-1 and TRBJ2-2, with no clear D. The germline gives CDR1 MGHDK, CDR2 SYGVNS. This CDR3 is built from 13 residues. Deletions cut 8 bases from V and 5 bases from J, with 12 bases between. The CDR3: CASRRPITGELFF. DNA of the CDR3: TGTGCCAGCCGAAGACCTATTACCGGGGAGCTGTTTTTT.

The chain joins TRBV5-5 to TRBJ1-5; D perhaps matches TRBD1 (5 bases). Germline assignment: CDR1 SGHKS and CDR2 YYEKEE (reference sequence). The CDR3 extends over 13 amino acids. V shed 2 bases and J shed 6 bases, with 9 bases lying between them. The CDR3 region is CASSFSGTQPQHF. CDR3 nucleotide sequence: TGTGCCAGCAGCTTTTCGGGGACTCAGCCCCAGCATTTT.

The chain carries TRBV7-8 and TRBJ2-1; 9 bases align to TRBD2. CDR3 length: 17 residues. The ends lost 5 bases at V and 6 bases at J; junction bases unmatched: 14. Germline V gene lookup returns CDR1 SGHVS and CDR2 FQNEAQ. The CDR3 DNA follows: TGTGCCAGCAGCCAACCGGATGGGCGGGAGGGTTCCAATGAGCAGTTCTTC. Amino acid sequence: CASSQPDGREGSNEQFF.

This chain joins TRBV29-1 and TRBJ2-3; no reliable D call. Germline CDR1 SQVTM, CDR2 ANQGSEA. The V end lost 0 bases, the J end lost 0 bases, and 4 bases lay between the germline ends. This CDR3 is built from 13 residues. CDR3 bases: TGCAGCGTTGAAGATTCTAGCACAGATACGCAGTATTTT. It yields the protein CSVEDSSTDTQYF.

The chain recombines TRBV10-2 with TRBJ1-1; 7 nucleotides agree with TRBD1. V lost 8 bases to trimming and J lost 3 bases; unmatched junction nucleotides: 6. In germline, CDR1 is WSHSY, CDR2 SAAADI. The CDR3 is made up of 13 amino acids. The CDR3 loop reads CASSGQSHTEAFF. The CDR3 bases are TGCGCCAGCTCGGGACAGTCGCACACTGAAGCTTTCTTT.

There are a few counts of this clone. CDR3 region: CASSQVEGATQYF. The CDR3 bases are TGTGCCAGCAGCCAAGTCGAGGGGGCTACGCAGTATTTT. J is TRBJ2-3 and V is TRBV14; 7 nucleotides line up with TRBD1. Germline lookup yields CDR1 SGHDN and CDR2 FVKESK. CDR3 length equals 13 residues. The ends lost 1 base at V and 8 bases at J; junction bases unmatched: 3.

The genes are TRBV19 and TRBJ1-1; D unresolved. The CDR3 totals 14 residues. CDR1 is LNHDA and CDR2 is SQIVND in the germline V gene (reference sequence). V was clipped by 1 base and J by 10 bases, with 16 bases between them. This CDR3 is CASSIGRPFTRAFF. Written as DNA, the CDR3 is TGTGCCAGTAGTATAGGGCGCCCATTCACTCGAGCTTTCTTT.

The rearrangement links TRBV19 to TRBJ1-2, with a tentative D call TRBD1 (6 bases). Between the trimmed V and J ends, which lost 11 bases and 4 bases, there was a span of 14 bases. Per germline, CDR1 LNHDA and CDR2 SQIVND (reference sequence). The CDR3 is made up of 12 amino acids. The CDR3 DNA reads as TGTGCCGGATACAGGGCCCTCTATGGCTACACCTTC. This translates into CAGYRALYGYTF.

V gene TRBV5-1 combines with J gene TRBJ2-5, with 7 bases fitting TRBD2. This CDR3 has 14 amino acids. V shed 5 bases, J shed 4 bases, and the junction held 8 bases outside the gene matches. Germline-derived CDR1 and CDR2 are SGHRS and YFSETQ. The CDR3, as DNA: TGCGCCAGCAGTTGGGAGGGTGTAGCAGAGACCCAGTACTTC. Residues: CASSWEGVAETQYF. The complete variable domain, with remaining parts taken from reference TRBV5-1 and TRBJ2-5, reads KAGVTQTPRYLIKTRGQQVTLSCSPISGHRSVSWYQQTPGQGLQFLFEYFSETQRNKGNFPGRFSGRQFSNSRSEMNVSTLELGDSALYLCASSWEGVAETQYFGPGTRLLVL.

The chain carries TRBV5-1 and TRBJ2-7; D could derive from TRBD1 or TRBD2 (5 bases each). CDR1 SGHRS and CDR2 YFSETQ come from the germline V gene. This CDR3 has 14 amino acids. Trimming left V 3 bases short and J 4 bases short, with 14 bases between. CDR3 nucleotides: TGCGCCAGCAGCTCCGGGACGGCGAAGTACGAGCAGTACTTC. It encodes CASSSGTAKYEQYF.